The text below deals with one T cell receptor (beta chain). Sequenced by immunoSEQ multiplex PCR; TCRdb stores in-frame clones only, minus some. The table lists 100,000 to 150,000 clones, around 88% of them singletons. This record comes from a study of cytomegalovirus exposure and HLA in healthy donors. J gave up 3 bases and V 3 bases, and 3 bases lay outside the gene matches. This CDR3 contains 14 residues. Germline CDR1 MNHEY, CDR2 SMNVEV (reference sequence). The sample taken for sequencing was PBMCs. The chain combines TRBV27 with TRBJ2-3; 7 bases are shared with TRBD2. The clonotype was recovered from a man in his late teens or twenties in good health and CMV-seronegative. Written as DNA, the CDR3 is TGTGCCAGCAGTTTTGCGGGAGTAACAGATACGCAGTATTTT. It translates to CASSFAGVTDTQYF.